This T cell receptor beta chain stems from a study of blood T cell repertoires in COVID-19 (dated by TCRdb to 2018 to 2020). In terms of the full investigation: The collaborator samples originated in the United States, Italy and Spain and spanned the acute and convalescent phases of COVID-19. Sample metadata almost always included a de-identified subject ID, COVID-19 status, age in years and sex. Where available, HLA class I and class II types were obtained from metadata supplied by the sample provider rather than from assay-based typing. The dataset comprised deeply sampled blood TCRbeta repertoires from subjects exposed to, actively infected with, or recovered from COVID-19. The repertoires were released in a freely available public database meant as a resource for research on the immune response to SARS-CoV-2. The prospective study material was composed of cDNA or gDNA derived from T cells, B-cell-depleted T cells, or PBMCs. The samples were drawn from two sources: the first 160 participants of the ongoing ImmuneRACE study, and fewer than 1,500 subjects contributed by 6 global collaborators. The study at large found these results: Clinical and demographic metadata were provided uncurated, with the amount varying by source and participant.

TCRbeta CDR3 regions were amplified from genomic DNA by means of the immunoSEQ Assay, a bias-controlled multiplex PCR. The paper's data handling went like this. The number of nucleated cells in each sample was estimated from the amplification of reference gene primers within the assay. To quantify the absolute abundance of each unique TCRbeta CDR3 rearrangement, sequence reads were collapsed and filtered. For each sample, productive Simpson clonality was calculated by taking the square root of Simpson's diversity index across productive rearrangements. TCRdb took this table from immuneACCESS and kept in-frame rearrangements with V and J called. Such tables lack part of the clones; where checked against another copy, unresolved V genes explain under half of the gap, and the rest is unexplained. For V, J and clone size, that table is used; D and trimming come from the DNA. This sample is represented by about 170,000 clones; about four fifths of them were singletons. The ten most abundant clones make up roughly 2% of the sample.

V is pared back by 1 base and J by 9 bases, with 9 bases lying between the germline termini. CDR1 DFQATT and CDR2 SNEGSKA were looked up in the germline V gene (reference sequence). The CDR3 has 11 amino acids, counting the end cysteine and phenylalanine. Here the CDR3 DNA is all that survives: 33 bases in frame from base 1. Concerning this clone itself: Its cognate antigen has yet to be identified. There are no base qualities to consult, and no much larger clone falls within one base.

Collaborating institutions collected whole blood in K2EDTA tubes following their own protocols. For TCRbeta analysis, collaborators shipped samples as frozen whole blood, isolated PBMCs, or DNA extracted from either of those sample types. The clonotype originates from a woman at least 80 years old with acute or convalescent COVID-19. The chain is assembled from TRBV20-1 and TRBJ1-1, with no reliable assignment of the D segment. Sequenced: peripheral blood. The CDR3 in this case is CSARVVEKAFF. The base sequence is TGCAGTGCTAGAGTAGTAGAAAAAGCTTTCTTT.